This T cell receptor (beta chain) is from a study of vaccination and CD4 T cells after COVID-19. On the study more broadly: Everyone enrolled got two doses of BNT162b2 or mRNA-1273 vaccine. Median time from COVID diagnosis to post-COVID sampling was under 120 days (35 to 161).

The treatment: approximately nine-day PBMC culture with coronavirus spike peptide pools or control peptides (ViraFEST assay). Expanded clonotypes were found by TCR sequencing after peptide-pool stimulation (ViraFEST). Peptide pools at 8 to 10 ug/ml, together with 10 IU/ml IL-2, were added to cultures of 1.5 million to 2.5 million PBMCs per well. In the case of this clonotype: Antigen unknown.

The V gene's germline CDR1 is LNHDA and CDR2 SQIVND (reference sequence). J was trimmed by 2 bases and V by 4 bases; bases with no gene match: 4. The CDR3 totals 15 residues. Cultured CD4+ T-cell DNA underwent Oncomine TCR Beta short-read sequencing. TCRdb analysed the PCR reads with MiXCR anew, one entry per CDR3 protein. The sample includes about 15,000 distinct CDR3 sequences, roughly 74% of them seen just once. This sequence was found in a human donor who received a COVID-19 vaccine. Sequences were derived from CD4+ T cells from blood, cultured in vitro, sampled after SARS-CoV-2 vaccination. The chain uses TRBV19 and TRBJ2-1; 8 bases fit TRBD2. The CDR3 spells CASSKAGGPYNEQFF. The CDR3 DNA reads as TGTGCCAGTAGTAAGGCGGGGGGACCCTACAATGAGCAGTTCTTC.